This TCR beta chain was profiled in a study of T cell responses to AZD1222 COVID-19 vaccine. Study findings and constraints: Repertoire collection took place solely once the T cell response had peaked.

In this sample, this clone turned up once. The antigen remains undetermined. TCRdb keeps only in-frame clones here, not all; method: immunoSEQ multiplex PCR. This sample has about 99,000 clones, with roughly 85% found just once. Looked up from germline, CDR1 is SEHNR and CDR2 is FQNEAQ (reference sequence). This CDR3 comprises 14 residues. Trimming took off 2 bases at V and 6 bases at J, with 11 bases between the two ends. The rearrangement joins TRBV7-9 to TRBJ2-1; TRBD2 is a possible D gene (5 bases). This specimen consisted of peripheral blood, obtained on day 0 of AZD1222 vaccination. This TCR came from an adult in good health. CDR3 DNA sequence: TGTGCCAGCAGCTTATCGAGGACTCTCAATGAGCAGTTCTTC. Protein sequence: CASSLSRTLNEQFF. The entire variable domain, with the rest obtained from reference TRBV7-9 and TRBJ2-1, is as follows: DTGVSQNPRHKITKRGQNVTFRCDPISEHNRLYWYRQTLGQGPEFLTYFQNEAQLEKSRLLSDRFSAERPKGSFSTLEIQRTEQGDSAMYLCASSLSRTLNEQFFGPGTRLTVL.